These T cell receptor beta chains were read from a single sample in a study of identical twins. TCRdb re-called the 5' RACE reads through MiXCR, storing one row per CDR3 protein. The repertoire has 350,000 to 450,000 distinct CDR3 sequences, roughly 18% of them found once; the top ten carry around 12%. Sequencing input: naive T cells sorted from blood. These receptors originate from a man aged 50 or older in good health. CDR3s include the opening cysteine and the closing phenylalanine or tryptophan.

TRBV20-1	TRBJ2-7	CSARAKQGADEQYF
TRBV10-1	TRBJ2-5	CASSGDRLYQETQYF
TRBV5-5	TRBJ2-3	CASSLSTGSTDTQYF
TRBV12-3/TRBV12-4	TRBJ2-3	CASSLGVDTDTQYF
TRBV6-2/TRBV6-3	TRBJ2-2	CASWASGSAGELFF
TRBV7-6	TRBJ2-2	CASSLALQGWNTGELFF
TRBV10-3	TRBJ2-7	CAISEGGPYEQYF
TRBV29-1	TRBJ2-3	CLIKLAGIDTQYF
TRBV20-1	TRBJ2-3	CSAMSGSGTDTQYF
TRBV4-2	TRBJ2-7	CASSQGTGAFYEQYF
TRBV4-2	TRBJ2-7	CASSPAGYYEQYF
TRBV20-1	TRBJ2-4	CSATLAKNIQYF
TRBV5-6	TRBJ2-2	CASSLVSVLDTGELFF
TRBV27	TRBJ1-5	CASSPAGASQPQHF
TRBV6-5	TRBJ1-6	CASSYGSYNSPLHF